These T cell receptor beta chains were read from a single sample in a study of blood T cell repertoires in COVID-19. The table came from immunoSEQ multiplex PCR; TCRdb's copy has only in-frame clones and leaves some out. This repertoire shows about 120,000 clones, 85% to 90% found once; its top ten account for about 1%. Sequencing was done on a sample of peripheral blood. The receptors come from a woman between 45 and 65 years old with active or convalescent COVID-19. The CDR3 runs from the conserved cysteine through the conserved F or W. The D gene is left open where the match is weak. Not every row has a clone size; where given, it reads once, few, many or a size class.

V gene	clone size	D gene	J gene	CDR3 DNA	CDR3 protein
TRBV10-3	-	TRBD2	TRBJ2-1	TGTGCCATCAGTGCATCCGGGACTAGTGAAAGCGGAGAGTTCTTC	CAISASGTSESGEFF
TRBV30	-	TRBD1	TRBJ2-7	TGTGCCGGAAAGGACAGGGTGGGGGAGCAGTACTTC	CAGKDRVGEQYF
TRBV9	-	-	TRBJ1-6	TGTGCCAGCAGCGTAGATCTTAATTCACCCCTCCACTTT	CASSVDLNSPLHF
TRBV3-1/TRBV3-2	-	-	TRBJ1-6	TGTGCCAGCAGCCAAGGTCCAGGGTTCGGTTCACCCCTCCACTTT	CASSQGPGFGSPLHF
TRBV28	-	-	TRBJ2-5	TGTGCCAGCAGTTTGGCGAGGAACCAAGAGACCCAGTACTTC	CASSLARNQETQYF
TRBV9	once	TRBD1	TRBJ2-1	TGTGCCAGCAGCGTCTCCGGGACAGCAAACAATGAGCAGTTCTTC	CASSVSGTANNEQFF
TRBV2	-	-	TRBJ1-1	TGTGCCAGCACCGTCCAGATGAACACTGAAGCTTTCTTT	CASTVQMNTEAFF
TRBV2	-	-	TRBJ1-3	TGTGCCAGCACTCAATGGGGCGGCACCGAAGACGGAAACACCATATATTTT	CASTQWGGTEDGNTIYF
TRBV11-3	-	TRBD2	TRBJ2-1	TGTGCCAGCAGCCCCGGACTAGCGGGAAGTAATGAGCAGTTCTTC	CASSPGLAGSNEQFF
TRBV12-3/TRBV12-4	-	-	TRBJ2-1	TGTGCCAGCAGTTTGAGGCCGAGCGGTGAGCAGTTCTTC	CASSLRPSGEQFF
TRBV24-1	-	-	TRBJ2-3	TGTGCCACCAGCGCACAGGGGAGGGATACGCAGTATTTT	CATSAQGRDTQYF
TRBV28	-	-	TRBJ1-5	TGTGCCAGCAGGGAATCCGGCGGACAGCCCCAGCATTTT	CASRESGGQPQHF
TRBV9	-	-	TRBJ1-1	TGTGCCAGCAGCGTAGAGCCGTGGAACACTGAAGCTTTCTTT	CASSVEPWNTEAFF
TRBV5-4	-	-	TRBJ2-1	TGTGCCAGCAGCGTCAGAAGAGGGACTCGCATTAATGAGCAGTTCTTC	CASSVRRGTRINEQFF
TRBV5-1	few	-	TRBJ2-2	TGCGCCAGCAGGGCCCCTGGCACCGGGGAGCTGTTTTTT	CASRAPGTGELFF
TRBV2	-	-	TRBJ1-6	TGTGCCAGCAGTGCGCGGGGGCGAAATAATTCACCCCTCCACTTT	CASSARGRNNSPLHF
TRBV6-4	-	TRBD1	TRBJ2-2	TGTGCCAGCAGTGACTCGGGACAGGGTATACCCGGGGAGCTGTTTTTT	CASSDSGQGIPGELFF
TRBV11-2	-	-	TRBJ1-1	TGTGCCAGCAGCTTAGATTCGGGGGTAGGCACTGAAGCTTTCTTT	CASSLDSGVGTEAFF
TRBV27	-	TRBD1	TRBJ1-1	TGTGCCAGCAGTCCAACTACAGGGGTGAACACTGAAGCTTTCTTT	CASSPTTGVNTEAFF
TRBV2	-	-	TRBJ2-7	TGTGCCAGCAGTGCTCCTCGGGGAGAGGACGAGCAGTACTTC	CASSAPRGEDEQYF
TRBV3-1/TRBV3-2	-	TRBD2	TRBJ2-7	TGTGCCAGCAGCCAAGCTGGACTAGCGGGAGAGCAGTACTTC	CASSQAGLAGEQYF
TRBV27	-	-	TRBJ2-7	TGTGCCAGCAGAAGTGGGAGTCACGAGCAGTACTTC	CASRSGSHEQYF
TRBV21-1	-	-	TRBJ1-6	TGTGCCAGCAGCAAGGCAACCGGGACAGGGAACTCACCCCTCCACTTT	CASSKATGTGNSPLHF
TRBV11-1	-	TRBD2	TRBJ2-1	TGTGCCAGCAGCCCCCGGAGTAGCGGGCTAGACAATGAGCAGTTCTTC	CASSPRSSGLDNEQFF
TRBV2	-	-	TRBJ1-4	TGTGCCAGCAGGGGGGGGCGGATTGCAACTAATGAAAAACTGTTTTTT	CASRGGRIATNEKLFF
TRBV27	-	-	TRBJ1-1	TGTGCCAGCAGTTTTCGGGGATTCACTGAAGCTTTCTTT	CASSFRGFTEAFF
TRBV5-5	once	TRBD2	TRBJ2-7	TGTGCCAGCAGCTTGATGCGACTAGCATCCTACGAGCAGTACTTC	CASSLMRLASYEQYF
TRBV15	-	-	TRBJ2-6	TGTGCCACCAGCAGTTACGGGTCCTCCTCTGGGGCCAACGTCCTGACTTTC	CATSSYGSSSGANVLTF
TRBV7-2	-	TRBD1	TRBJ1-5	TGTGCCAGCAGCCCGGACAGGGGGGGATCGCCCGAACATTTT	CASSPDRGGSPEHF
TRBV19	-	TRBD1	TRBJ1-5	TGTGCCAGTAGGGGCCGGGACAGGGAGTTGGGTAGCAATCAGCCCCAGCATTTT	CASRGRDRELGSNQPQHF
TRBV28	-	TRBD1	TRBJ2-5	TGTGCCAGCAGGGGGGACAGGGAAGTTTTAGAGACCCAGTACTTC	CASRGDREVLETQYF
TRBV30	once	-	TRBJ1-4	TGTGCCTGGGGGGAGGTGGATGAAAAACTGTTTTTT	CAWGEVDEKLFF
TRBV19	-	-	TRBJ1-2	TGTGCCAGTAGTATCGGGGGATCCTATGGCTACACCTTC	CASSIGGSYGYTF
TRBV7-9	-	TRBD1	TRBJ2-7	TGTGCCAGCAGCTTGACCAGACAGGGACGGTCCTACGAGCAGTACTTC	CASSLTRQGRSYEQYF
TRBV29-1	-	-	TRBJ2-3	TGCAGCGTTGAAGGGTACTTAGGGGCAGATACGCAGTATTTT	CSVEGYLGADTQYF
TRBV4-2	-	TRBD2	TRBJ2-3	TGTGCCAGCAGCCAAGAGGGTAGCGGGACCTTCTCGGTTACGCAGTATTTT	CASSQEGSGTFSVTQYF
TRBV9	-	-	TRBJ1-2	TGTGCCAGCAGCGTAGAACAGGCGTCTAACTATGGCTACACCTTC	CASSVEQASNYGYTF
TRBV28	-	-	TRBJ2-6	TGTGCCAGCAGTTTTATAGGCCCAATCAGGGGCGGAATCTCTGGGGCCAACGTCCTGACTTTC	CASSFIGPIRGGISGANVLTF
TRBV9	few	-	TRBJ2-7	TGTGCCAGCAGCGTAGATGCGGGAAGGGGTTACGAGCAGTACTTC	CASSVDAGRGYEQYF
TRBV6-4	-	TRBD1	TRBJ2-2	TGTGCCAGCAGCCTTCTCCCTAGGACAGGGAAAGCCGGGGAGCTGTTTTTT	CASSLLPRTGKAGELFF
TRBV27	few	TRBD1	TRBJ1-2	TGTGCCAGCCAGACAGGGTTAGGGGATGGCTACACCTTC	CASQTGLGDGYTF
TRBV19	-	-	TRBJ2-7	TGTGCCAGTAGTATAGGGGCAATGAGTTCACTCTACGAGCAGTACTTC	CASSIGAMSSLYEQYF
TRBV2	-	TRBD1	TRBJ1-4	TGTGCCAGCAGGGAAGGGACAGCGATGAATGAAAAACTGTTTTTT	CASREGTAMNEKLFF
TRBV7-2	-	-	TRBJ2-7	TGTGCCAGCAGCTTTCGTGGCCCCGAAGGACAGATTTCCTACGAGCAGTACTTC	CASSFRGPEGQISYEQYF
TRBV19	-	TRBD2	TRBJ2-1	TGTGCCAGTAGTATCGGGACTAGATATCTAAGCGATGAGCAGTTCTTC	CASSIGTRYLSDEQFF
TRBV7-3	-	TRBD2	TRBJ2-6	TGTGCCAGCAGCCCCGGGGGGTTCGGGGCCAACGTCCTGACTTTC	CASSPGGFGANVLTF
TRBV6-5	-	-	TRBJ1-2	TGTGCCAGCAGTACGGGCTATGGCTACACCTTC	CASSTGYGYTF
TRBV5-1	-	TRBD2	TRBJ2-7	TGCGCCAGCAGCTCGAGCAGACTAGCGGATAACTACGAGCAGTACTTC	CASSSSRLADNYEQYF
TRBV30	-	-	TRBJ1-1	TGTGCCTGGGAAAAGGGGCGGACAGAGAACACTGAAGCTTTCTTT	CAWEKGRTENTEAFF
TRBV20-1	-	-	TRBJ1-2	TGCAGTGCTAAAAGACTTGGGGGCTACACCTTC	CSAKRLGGYTF
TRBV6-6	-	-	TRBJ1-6	TGTGCCAGCAGAACATGGAATTCACCCCTCCACTTT	CASRTWNSPLHF
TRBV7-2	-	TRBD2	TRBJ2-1	TGTGCCAGCAGGCTAGCGGGAGGGAATGAGCAGTTCTTC	CASRLAGGNEQFF
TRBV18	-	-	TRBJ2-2	TGTGCCAGCTCACCGACAGCGAACACCGGGGAGCTGTTTTTT	CASSPTANTGELFF
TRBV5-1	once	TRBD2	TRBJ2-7	TGCGCCAGCAGCTTGAGGGCGGGAGTAGTGTACGAGCAGTACTTC	CASSLRAGVVYEQYF
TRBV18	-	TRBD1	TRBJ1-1	TGTGCCAGCGGAATTGGACAGGCGAACACTGAAGCTTTCTTT	CASGIGQANTEAFF
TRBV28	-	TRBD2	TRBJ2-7	TGTGCCAGCAGTGGGGGAGGACTAGCGGGATACGAGCAGTACTTC	CASSGGGLAGYEQYF
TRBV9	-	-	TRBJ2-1	TGTGCCAGCAGCCCACGGGGTCTGAAGAACAATGAGCAGTTCTTC	CASSPRGLKNNEQFF
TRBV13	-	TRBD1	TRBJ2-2	TGTGCCAGCAGCCTGGGGACAGGGAACACATTCGCGAACACCGGGGAGCTGTTTTTT	CASSLGTGNTFANTGELFF